The 16 T cell receptor beta chains below all came from one sample that was sequenced in a study of blood T cell repertoires in COVID-19. Here immunoSEQ multiplex PCR was the method, and the copy in TCRdb shows in-frame clones only, minus some. The table includes more than 85,000 clones, roughly 89% detected once. The sample was peripheral blood. These receptors all stem from a human donor with COVID-19, enrolled during active disease. The donor label of this sample is uncertain.

The table lists this clone with a count of one. The chain recombines TRBV5-1 with TRBJ2-2; 10 bases line up with TRBD1. This CDR3 has 17 residues. The V gene's germline CDR1 is SGHRS and CDR2 YFSETQ. V lost 6 bases to trimming and J lost 1 base; unmatched junction nucleotides: 9. In nucleotides, the CDR3 is TGCGCCAGCACCATGACAGGGGGCGTTGGGAACACCGGGGAGCTGTTTTTT. Protein: CASTMTGGVGNTGELFF.

The J gene is TRBJ2-1, the V gene TRBV11-2, with D perhaps matching TRBD2 (5 bases). The CDR3 sequence is 15 residues long. Deletions cut 1 base from V and 2 bases from J, with 9 bases between. The germline gives CDR1 SGHAT, CDR2 FQNNGV. In DNA, the CDR3 is TGTGCCAGCAGCTTAGTGCCCGGGACCTACAATGAGCAGTTCTTC. It specifies CASSLVPGTYNEQFF. The whole variable domain, remainder taken from reference TRBV11-2 and TRBJ2-1, is EAGVAQSPRYKIIEKRQSVAFWCNPISGHATLYWYQQILGQGPKLLIQFQNNGVVDDSQLPKDRFSAERLKGVDSTLKIQPAKLEDSAVYLCASSLVPGTYNEQFFGPGTRLTVL.

The chain links TRBV9 to TRBJ1-2; 9 bases fit TRBD1. The trim removed 3 bases at V and 2 bases at J, leaving 5 bases unmatched. The CDR3 is made up of 15 amino acids. Germline assignment: CDR1 SGDLS and CDR2 YYNGEE. CDR3 region: CASSAIGQGNYGYTF. In nucleotides, the CDR3 is TGTGCCAGCAGCGCGATTGGACAGGGGAACTATGGCTACACCTTC.

This sequence joins TRBV30 and TRBJ1-5; the D is unclear. Trimming cost V 3 bases and J 3 bases, with 12 bases left between them. Germline values: CDR1 GTSNPN, CDR2 SVGIG (reference sequence). The CDR3 runs 14 residues. CDR3 sequence reads: CAWSGGRTNQPQHF. In nucleotides, the CDR3 is TGTGCCTGGAGCGGCGGCCGAACCAATCAGCCCCAGCATTTT.

The V and J genes are TRBV3-1 (or the pseudogene TRBV3-2) and TRBJ1-1; 7 bases agree with TRBD1. The CDR3 has 14 residues. The ends lost 1 base at V and 7 bases at J; junction bases unmatched: 6. Germline V CDR1 and CDR2: LGHDT, YNNKEL (reference sequence). CDR3 region: CASSQGDSRNEAFF. For the CDR3, the DNA is TGTGCCAGCAGCCAAGGGGACAGCCGAAATGAAGCTTTCTTT.

This clone has just a few counts. The V gene is TRBV12-5, the J gene TRBJ2-5; maybe TRBD1 (6 bases). The CDR3 sequence is 14 residues long. The germline CDR1 and CDR2 sequences are LGHNT and FRNRAP. V was trimmed by 5 bases and J by 5 bases, leaving 15 bases between them. The CDR3 here is CASGNIGGLETQYF. CDR3 DNA sequence: TGTGCTAGTGGTAATATTGGGGGCCTCGAGACCCAGTACTTC.

The J gene is TRBJ1-5, the V gene TRBV10-3, with TRBD1 matching 9 bases. The trim removed 7 bases at V and 7 bases at J, leaving 8 bases unmatched. The CDR3 is made up of 14 amino acids. Germline CDR1 is ENHRY and CDR2 is SYGVKD. The CDR3 reads CAITLGQGKQPQHF. CDR3 DNA sequence: TGTGCCATCACCTTAGGACAGGGGAAACAGCCCCAGCATTTT.

The chain is built from TRBV27 and TRBJ2-7; 7 nucleotides match TRBD1. CDR3 length: 14 residues. Germline V gene data show CDR1 as MNHEY and CDR2 as SMNVEV (reference sequence). With V trimmed by 8 bases and J by 5 bases, 12 bases remained unmatched. The DNA of the CDR3 is TGTGCCAGCGGTAACGATGGACAGGTCCACGAGCAGTACTTC. As protein: CASGNDGQVHEQYF.

The chain has TRBV19 and TRBJ2-5; tentatively, D is TRBD1 (5 bases). This CDR3 contains 14 residues. The ends were cut back, 6 bases at V and 5 bases at J, with 16 bases in the middle. CDR1 is LNHDA, CDR2 SQIVND, per germline (reference sequence). CDR3 DNA sequence: TGTGCCAGTAGCTACCGGCTAGGGGCGGAGACCCAGTACTTC. Residues: CASSYRLGAETQYF.

V and J are TRBV7-3 and TRBJ2-1, with 9 positions matching TRBD1. Trimming removed 5 bases from V and 2 bases from J; junction bases left unmatched: 4. This CDR3 is built from 15 residues. Germline V gene data show CDR1 as SGHTA and CDR2 as FQGTGA. This CDR3 is CASSRGQGTYNEQFF. The CDR3 nucleotides are TGTGCCAGCAGCCGAGGACAGGGGACCTACAATGAGCAGTTCTTC.

The genes are TRBV7-3 and TRBJ1-4, with 9 bases that match TRBD1. CDR1 and CDR2 (germline): SGHTA, FQGTGA. This CDR3 has 14 residues. J lost 8 bases, V lost 5 bases, and 6 bases had no gene match. Written as DNA, the CDR3 is TGTGCCAGCAGCCGGACAGGGGCAGGGGAAAAACTGTTTTTT. It codes for CASSRTGAGEKLFF.

The gene calls are TRBV12-3 or TRBV12-4 and TRBJ2-1; 9 bases align to TRBD2. The CDR3 is 12 amino acids. Trimming cost V 6 bases and J 10 bases; bases outside gene matches: 4. The CDR3 region is CASSPSGREQFF. CDR3 sequence (DNA): TGTGCCAGCAGCCCGAGCGGGAGGGAGCAGTTCTTC.

Relative to its sample, this clone is medium-sized. The chain couples TRBV5-6 to TRBJ2-1, with 8 bases that match TRBD2. Germline CDR1 is SGHDT and CDR2 is YYEEEE. This CDR3 contains 13 residues. Trimming removed 8 bases from V and 4 bases from J; junction bases left unmatched: 5. This CDR3 reads CASPSGGYNEQFF. The CDR3, as DNA: TGTGCCAGTCCGAGCGGGGGTTACAATGAGCAGTTCTTC.

The rearrangement joins TRBV29-1 to TRBJ2-2; TRBD2 matches 15 bases. This CDR3 contains 16 residues. Germline V gene data show CDR1 as SQVTM and CDR2 as ANQGSEA. Trimming took 7 bases from V and 4 from J; bases not matched to a gene: 7. The CDR3 coding sequence is TGCAGCGCGTCCGGGACTAGCGGGGGGCCCACCGGGGAGCTGTTTTTT. It is translated as CSASGTSGGPTGELFF.

This chain links TRBV2 with TRBJ1-1; D remains ambiguous. This CDR3 spans 12 amino acids. The V gene's germline CDR1 is SNHLY and CDR2 FYNNEI. The V end was cut by 7 bases, the J end by 2 bases, with 8 bases between. DNA of the CDR3: TGTGCCAGCATGGAGGTAAACACTGAAGCTTTCTTT. This encodes CASMEVNTEAFF.

J is TRBJ1-2 and V is TRBV7-2; D remains unclear. The CDR3 length is 15 residues. V was trimmed by 1 base and J by 2 bases, leaving 11 bases between them. Germline V gives CDR1 SGHTA, CDR2 FQGNSA. CDR3 nucleotide sequence: TGTGCCAGCAGCTTAGTGCAAAGCGGGAACTATGGCTACACCTTC. It is translated as CASSLVQSGNYGYTF.